This T cell receptor beta chain was profiled in a study of regulatory T cells in long-lasting Graves disease. In the study overall: Patients with new Graves' disease had used antithyroid drugs below 3 months. Regarding the study as a whole: Owing to a sample size that was small, accuracy may have been reduced. Patients with persistent disease shared 2,500 to 3,500 public clonotypes, outpacing the roughly 1,000 shared by new patients.

Time point defined: newly diagnosed GD, antithyroid drugs for less than 3 months. RNA extracted from PBMCs served as the sequencing template. Comments on this clonotype: Its antigen is as yet unknown.

The CDR3 contains 18 residues. The V gene end was trimmed by 1 base and the J gene end by 6 bases; junction bases not matched to a gene: 10. CDR1 GTSNPN and CDR2 SVGIG come from the germline V gene (reference sequence). Sequencing libraries for TCR beta were prepared with iRepertoire HTBI primers and Arm-PCR of CDR3 regions. TCRdb analysed the multiplex PCR reads with MiXCR anew, one entry per CDR3 protein. This sample carries approximately 250,000 distinct CDR3 sequences, around 20% of them seen once, and the ten largest clones take roughly 23%. The material sequenced was peripheral blood mononuclear cells (PBMCs), taken at new diagnosis, from a patient treated with antithyroid drugs. The sequence was obtained from a female donor with Graves disease. The V call is TRBV30, the J call TRBJ2-1; 15 positions agree with TRBD2. The CDR3 is CAWSAIRTSGRAVNEQFF. In DNA form, the CDR3 reads TGTGCCTGGAGTGCCATACGGACTAGCGGGAGGGCCGTCAATGAGCAGTTCTTC.